This T cell receptor (beta chain) is from a study of cytomegalovirus exposure and HLA in healthy donors. Study results and caveats: There were several of the most significant clusters that appeared linked to common viral pathogens in a later analysis.

A multiplex PCR was run with 60 Vbeta primers and 13 Jbeta primers. Sequenced by immunoSEQ multiplex PCR; TCRdb stores in-frame clones only, minus some. The top ten clones hold less than 2.5% of a sample with 150,000 to 200,000 clones, 79% of them seen once. A remark on this clone: The antigen is unknown. One end of the junction varies from germline; a read error may be responsible.

The V gene's germline CDR1 is SEHNR and CDR2 FQNEAQ (reference sequence). This CDR3 spans 16 amino acids. Sequencing used PBMCs. The chain combines TRBV7-9 with TRBJ2-7; D is unclear. The receptor was derived from a woman aged 45 to 65 in good health and CMV-seronegative. The CDR3 protein is CSSSPAFRVSLYEQYF. The CDR3 nucleotides are TGTTCCAGCAGCCCCGCTTTTCGGGTTTCCCTCTACGAGCAGTACTTC.